This TCR beta chain was retrieved from a study of OX40 agonist ivuxolimab in advanced cancers. Overall study context: All patients had ivuxolimab intravenously every 2 weeks at 0.01 to 10 mg/kg.

This table comes from immunoSEQ multiplex PCR, and its TCRdb copy is limited to in-frame clones, with some not included. The sample has 60,000 or so clones, around 87% seen once. The CDR3 has 16 amino acids. V shed 8 bases, J shed 4 bases, and the junction held 15 bases outside the gene matches. This clonotype was obtained from an adult with an advanced solid tumor such as melanoma, head and neck, liver or kidney cancer. The sample in question was CD4+ or CD8+ T cells sorted from blood, obtained in a trial of the OX40 agonist ivuxolimab. The V and J genes are TRBV23-1 and TRBJ2-5; 8 nucleotides align to TRBD1. TRBV23-1 is flagged as an ORF with uncertain function. CDR3 region: CASPRKGQAPRETQYF. The CDR3 DNA reads TGCGCCAGCCCTCGGAAGGGACAGGCCCCGCGAGAGACCCAGTACTTC.